A selection of T cell receptor beta chains follows, all from one sample in a study of blood T cells in healthy people across ages. TCRdb re-analysed the 5' RACE reads in MiXCR, keeping a single row per CDR3 protein. Of around 870,000 distinct CDR3 sequences listed, less than 35% are singletons. The sample taken for sequencing was blood. The source is a woman of 80 years or more in good health. CDR3s include the opening cysteine and the closing phenylalanine or tryptophan. A D gene is named only where the DNA matches it firmly. Only some rows state a clone size, as once, few, many or a class for expanded clones.

V,D,J,size,DNA,CDR3
TRBV27,NA,TRBJ2-5,few,TGTGCCAGCAGTTTAGCGGGGACTCGTCTGGGTTGGGAGACCCAGTACTTC,CASSLAGTRLGWETQYF
TRBV7-2,NA,TRBJ2-7,many,TGTGCCAGCAGCCTCCGGCGTGGAACCGCCTACGAGCAGTACTTC,CASSLRRGTAYEQYF
TRBV5-6,NA,TRBJ2-6,NA,TGTGCCAGCAGCTTGGGAGGGCTCCGCTCCTCTGGGGCCAACGTCCTGACTTTC,CASSLGGLRSSGANVLTF
TRBV5-1,NA,TRBJ2-1,many,TGCGCCAGCAGCTTCCAGACGGGCTCCTACAATGAGCAGTTCTTC,CASSFQTGSYNEQFF
TRBV7-8,NA,TRBJ1-1,many,TGTGCCAGCAGCTTTCGGGTGGCGACACAAATGAACACTGAAGCTTTCTTT,CASSFRVATQMNTEAFF
TRBV21-1,NA,TRBJ2-1,many,TGTGCCAGCAGCAAAGTCAATCGGGCAACTGGCGAGCCGGGGGGAATGTTTGAGCAGTTCTTC,CASSKVNRATGEPGGMFEQFF
TRBV4-3,NA,TRBJ1-2,few,TGCGCCAGCAGCCAAGATGTAAGGAACTATGGCTACACCTTC,CASSQDVRNYGYTF
TRBV18,NA,TRBJ2-7,many,TGTGCCAGCTCACCGTTCAGGGGATGGGAGCAGTACTTC,CASSPFRGWEQYF
TRBV9,NA,TRBJ2-2,NA,TGTTCCAGCAGCGCAGCGGGGACAGGGAACACCGGGGAGCTGTTTTTT,CSSSAAGTGNTGELFF
TRBV12-3/TRBV12-4,TRBD1,TRBJ2-3,NA,TGTGCCAGCAGTTTTAGGGCAGGGGGCGCAGATACGCAGTATTTT,CASSFRAGGADTQYF
TRBV7-8,NA,TRBJ2-7,many,TGTGCCAGCAGCTTCGGACAGACTCAAACCTACGAGCAGTACTTC,CASSFGQTQTYEQYF
TRBV5-1,TRBD2,TRBJ2-4,many,TGCGCCAGCAGCCAACGACCCCTCGCGGGGGTGCAACTAGCCAAAAACATTCAGTACTTC,CASSQRPLAGVQLAKNIQYF
TRBV9,NA,TRBJ1-4,NA,TGTGCCAGCAGCGTAGATAGACAGTGGGGGGAAAAACTGTTTTTT,CASSVDRQWGEKLFF
TRBV6-2/TRBV6-3,NA,TRBJ1-2,many,TGTGCCAGCAGTCTCAGGGCCTGGAAAGGCTATGGCTACACCTTC,CASSLRAWKGYGYTF
TRBV11-2,NA,TRBJ1-5,NA,TGTGCCAGCAGCTTAGTGGCTAATCAGCCCCAGCATTTT,CASSLVANQPQHF
TRBV7-2,NA,TRBJ2-7,NA,TGTGCCAGCAGCTTACAAGGGGGGGGATCCTACGAGCAGTACTTC,CASSLQGGGSYEQYF
TRBV20-1,NA,TRBJ1-5,many,TGCAGTGCTACCCCAGGGAGCAATCAGCCCCAGCATTTT,CSATPGSNQPQHF
TRBV5-1,NA,TRBJ2-3,many,TGCGCCAGCAGCTCGGACAAGGCGCAGTATTTT,CASSSDKAQYF
TRBV4-3,TRBD2,TRBJ2-1,many,TGCGCCAGCTCCCCGGGACGGGGGGATGAGCAGTTCTTC,CASSPGRGDEQFF
TRBV20-1,NA,TRBJ2-5,many,TGCAGTGTTGCCCCCGGGGCGGGAGAGACCCAGTACTTC,CSVAPGAGETQYF
TRBV28,NA,TRBJ1-4,NA,TGTGCCAGCAGTCTTAGACACCCTTGGGGGCAACTGTTTTTT,CASSLRHPWGQLFF
TRBV6-1,TRBD1,TRBJ2-3,many,TGTGCCAGCAGTGCCGGACAGGGGGGAAATACGCAGTATTTT,CASSAGQGGNTQYF
TRBV7-2,NA,TRBJ2-6,few,TGTGCCAGCAGCTTAGTGCAGGATACCCTCTGGAGGGCCAACGTCCTGACTTTC,CASSLVQDTLWRANVLTF
TRBV20-1,NA,TRBJ1-6,NA,TGCAGTGCTAGAGATTACGGCCAGGGAGGGAATTCACCCCTCCACTTT,CSARDYGQGGNSPLHF
TRBV4-3,NA,TRBJ2-4,many,TGCGCCAGCAGCCAAGATCCCGGACAGTCACTAGCCAAAAACATTCAGTACTTC,CASSQDPGQSLAKNIQYF
TRBV19,TRBD1,TRBJ2-4,many,TGTGCCAGTAGCCCGGGACAGGGGGCAGTGGCGGCCAAAAACATTCAGTACTTC,CASSPGQGAVAAKNIQYF
TRBV20-1,TRBD1,TRBJ1-5,many,TGCAGTGCTTTCTCCAGGGGGAGCAGTGATCAGCCCCAGCATTTT,CSAFSRGSSDQPQHF
TRBV20-1,TRBD1,TRBJ1-2,many,TGCAGTGCCTGGACAGGGATACACTATGGCTACACCTTC,CSAWTGIHYGYTF
TRBV12-3/TRBV12-4,NA,TRBJ2-1,many,TGTGCCAGCAGTCCTCCCAATAACAATGAGCAGTTCTTC,CASSPPNNNEQFF
TRBV12-3/TRBV12-4,NA,TRBJ2-3,many,TGTGCCAGCAGTTTCCAGGGTGCAGATACGCAGTATTTT,CASSFQGADTQYF
TRBV5-1,TRBD2,TRBJ2-1,many,TGCGCCAGCAGCCTCGGACTAGCGGGGGGGCCGGATGAGCAGTTCTTC,CASSLGLAGGPDEQFF
TRBV20-1,TRBD2,TRBJ2-1,many,TGCAGTGCTAGTGACGGGACTAGCGGGGGGGACAATGAGCAGTTCTTC,CSASDGTSGGDNEQFF
TRBV6-6,NA,TRBJ1-4,many,TGTGCCAGCAGCGCGAATGAGGCTCATGAAAAACTGTTTTTT,CASSANEAHEKLFF
TRBV7-9,TRBD1,TRBJ1-4,many,TGTGCCAGCAGCTCCTCGGCAGGGGGCCTCTTAACTAATGAAAAACTGTTTTTT,CASSSSAGGLLTNEKLFF
TRBV7-9,NA,TRBJ2-5,many,TGTGCCAGCAGCTTAAGGGCAGACCAAGAGACCCAGTACTTC,CASSLRADQETQYF
TRBV11-2,TRBD2,TRBJ2-5,many,TGTGCCAGCAGCTTGGGACTAGCGGAAGAGACCCAGTACTTC,CASSLGLAEETQYF
TRBV30,TRBD1,TRBJ2-3,many,TGTGCCTGGAAGGGACAGCCCACAGATACGCAGTATTTT,CAWKGQPTDTQYF
TRBV18,TRBD1,TRBJ2-1,NA,TGTGCCAGCTCATTGACAGGGGGGTTCAATAAGCAGGTCTTC,CASSLTGGFNKQVF
TRBV20-1,TRBD1,TRBJ1-2,NA,TGCAGTGCTTCCCCGACAGGGGCCGCCTTTAACTATGGCTACACCTTC,CSASPTGAAFNYGYTF
TRBV20-1,NA,TRBJ2-5,few,TGCAGTGCTAGAGATCTGGAGGGGACGGGGGAGACCCAGTACTTC,CSARDLEGTGETQYF
TRBV7-2,NA,TRBJ2-5,NA,TGTGCCAGCAGCTTATTACGCCAAGAGACCCAGTACTTC,CASSLLRQETQYF